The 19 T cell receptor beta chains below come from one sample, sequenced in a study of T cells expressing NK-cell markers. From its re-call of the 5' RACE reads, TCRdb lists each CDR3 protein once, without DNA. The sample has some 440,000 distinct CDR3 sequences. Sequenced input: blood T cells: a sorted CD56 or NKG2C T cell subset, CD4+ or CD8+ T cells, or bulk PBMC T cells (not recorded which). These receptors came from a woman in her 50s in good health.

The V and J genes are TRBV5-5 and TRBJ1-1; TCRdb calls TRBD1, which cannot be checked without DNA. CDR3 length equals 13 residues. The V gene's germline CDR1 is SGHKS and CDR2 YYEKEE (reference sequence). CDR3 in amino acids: CASSLVGAAEAFF. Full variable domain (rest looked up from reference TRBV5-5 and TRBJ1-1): DAGVTQSPTHLIKTRGQQVTLRCSPISGHKSVSWYQQVLGQGPQFIFQYYEKEERGRGNFPDRFSARQFPNYSSELNVNALLLGDSALYLCASSLVGAAEAFFGQGTRLTVV.

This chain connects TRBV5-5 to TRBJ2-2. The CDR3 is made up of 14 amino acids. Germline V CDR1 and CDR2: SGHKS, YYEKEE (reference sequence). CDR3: CASSFGSDTGELFF.

The CDR3 region is CASSPYRLAGVDNEQFF. The rearrangement links TRBV11-2 to TRBJ2-1; TCRdb calls TRBD2, which cannot be checked without DNA. This CDR3 comprises 17 residues. The germline V gene has CDR1 SGHAT and CDR2 FQNNGV.

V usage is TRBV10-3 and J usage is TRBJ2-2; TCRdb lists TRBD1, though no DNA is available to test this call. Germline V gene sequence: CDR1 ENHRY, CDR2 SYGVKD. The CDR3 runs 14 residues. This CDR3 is CAISGSQSNGELFF.

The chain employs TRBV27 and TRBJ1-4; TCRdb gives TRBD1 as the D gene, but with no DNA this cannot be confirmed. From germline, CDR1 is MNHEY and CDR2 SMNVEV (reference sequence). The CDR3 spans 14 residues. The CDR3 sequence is CASSLMGQGEKLFF.

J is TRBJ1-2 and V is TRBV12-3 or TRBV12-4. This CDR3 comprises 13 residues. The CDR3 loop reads CASSFSPPYGYTF.

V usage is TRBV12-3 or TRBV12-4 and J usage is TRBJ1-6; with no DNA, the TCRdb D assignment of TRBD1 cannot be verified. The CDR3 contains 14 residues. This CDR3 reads CASSRTGVGSPLHF.

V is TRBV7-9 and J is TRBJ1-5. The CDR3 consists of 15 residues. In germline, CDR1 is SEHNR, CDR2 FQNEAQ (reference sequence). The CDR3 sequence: CASSLGRNSNQPQHF. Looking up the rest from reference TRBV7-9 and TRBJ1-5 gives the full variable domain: DTGVSQNPRHKITKRGQNVTFRCDPISEHNRLYWYRQTLGQGPEFLTYFQNEAQLEKSRLLSDRFSAERPKGSFSTLEIQRTEQGDSAMYLCASSLGRNSNQPQHFGDGTRLSIL.

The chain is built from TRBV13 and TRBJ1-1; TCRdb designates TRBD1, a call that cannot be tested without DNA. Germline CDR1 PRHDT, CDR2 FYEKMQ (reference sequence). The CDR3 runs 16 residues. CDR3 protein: CASSLVEGPGHTEAFF.

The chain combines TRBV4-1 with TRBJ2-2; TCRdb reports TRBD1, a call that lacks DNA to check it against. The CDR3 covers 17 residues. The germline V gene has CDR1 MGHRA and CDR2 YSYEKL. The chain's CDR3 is CASSQATTGGYTGELFF.

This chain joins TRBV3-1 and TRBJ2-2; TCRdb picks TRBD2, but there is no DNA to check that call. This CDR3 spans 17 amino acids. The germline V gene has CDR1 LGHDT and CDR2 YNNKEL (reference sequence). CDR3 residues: CASSQDLTSATTGELFF.

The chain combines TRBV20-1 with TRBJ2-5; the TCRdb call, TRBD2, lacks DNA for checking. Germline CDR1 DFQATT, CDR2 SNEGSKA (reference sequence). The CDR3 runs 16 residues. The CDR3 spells CSARDGLAGGQETQYF.

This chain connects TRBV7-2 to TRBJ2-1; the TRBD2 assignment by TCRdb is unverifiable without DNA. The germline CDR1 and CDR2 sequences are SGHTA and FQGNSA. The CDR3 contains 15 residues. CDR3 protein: CASSPDSGRANEQFF.

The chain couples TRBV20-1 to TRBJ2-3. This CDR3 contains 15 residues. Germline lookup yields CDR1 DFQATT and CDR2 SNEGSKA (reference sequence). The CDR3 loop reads CSALSGNWGTDTQYF.

The CDR3 loop is CASSAGNGYTF. The chain is built from TRBV25-1 and TRBJ1-2. The germline V gene encodes CDR1 MGHDK and CDR2 SYGVNS. The CDR3 totals 11 residues.

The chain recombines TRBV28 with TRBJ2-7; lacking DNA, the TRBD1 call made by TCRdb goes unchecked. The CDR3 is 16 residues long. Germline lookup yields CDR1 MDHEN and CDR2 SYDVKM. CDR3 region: CASSLIDRGRTYEQYF.

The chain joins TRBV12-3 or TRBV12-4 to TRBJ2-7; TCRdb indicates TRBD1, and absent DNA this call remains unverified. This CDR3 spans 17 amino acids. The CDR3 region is CASSIGPGGWYRDEQYF.

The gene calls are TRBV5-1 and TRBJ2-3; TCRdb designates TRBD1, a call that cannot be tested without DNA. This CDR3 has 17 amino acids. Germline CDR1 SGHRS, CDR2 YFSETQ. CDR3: CASSPIGGTGGTDTQYF. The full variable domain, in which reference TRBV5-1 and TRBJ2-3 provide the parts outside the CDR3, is KAGVTQTPRYLIKTRGQQVTLSCSPISGHRSVSWYQQTPGQGLQFLFEYFSETQRNKGNFPGRFSGRQFSNSRSEMNVSTLELGDSALYLCASSPIGGTGGTDTQYFGPGTRLTVL.

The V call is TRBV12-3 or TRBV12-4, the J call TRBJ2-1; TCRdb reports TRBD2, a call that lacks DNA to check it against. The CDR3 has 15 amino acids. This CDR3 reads CASSSGTSGFYEQFF.